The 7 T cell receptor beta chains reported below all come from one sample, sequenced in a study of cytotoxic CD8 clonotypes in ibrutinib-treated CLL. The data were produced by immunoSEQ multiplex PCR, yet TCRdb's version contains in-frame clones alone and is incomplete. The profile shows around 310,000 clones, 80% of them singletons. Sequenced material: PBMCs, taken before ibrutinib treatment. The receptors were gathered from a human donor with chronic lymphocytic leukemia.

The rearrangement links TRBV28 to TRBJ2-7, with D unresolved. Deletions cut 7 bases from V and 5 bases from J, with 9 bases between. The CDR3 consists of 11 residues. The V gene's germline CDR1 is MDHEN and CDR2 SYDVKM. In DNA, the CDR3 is TGTGCCAGCACGGAAGCGCACGAGCAGTACTTC. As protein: CASTEAHEQYF.

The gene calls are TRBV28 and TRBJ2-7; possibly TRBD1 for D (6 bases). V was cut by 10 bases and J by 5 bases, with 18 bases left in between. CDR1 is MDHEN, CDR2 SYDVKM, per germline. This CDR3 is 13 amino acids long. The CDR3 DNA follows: TGTGCCACCGGGACATTACATCTTGACGAGCAGTACTTC. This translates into CATGTLHLDEQYF.

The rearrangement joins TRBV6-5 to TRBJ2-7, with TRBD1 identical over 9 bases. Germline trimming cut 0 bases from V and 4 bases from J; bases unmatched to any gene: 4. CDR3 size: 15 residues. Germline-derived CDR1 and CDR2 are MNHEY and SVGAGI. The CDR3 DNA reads TGTGCCAGCAGTTACTCGGGGGACAGGGTTTACGAGCAGTACTTC. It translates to CASSYSGDRVYEQYF.

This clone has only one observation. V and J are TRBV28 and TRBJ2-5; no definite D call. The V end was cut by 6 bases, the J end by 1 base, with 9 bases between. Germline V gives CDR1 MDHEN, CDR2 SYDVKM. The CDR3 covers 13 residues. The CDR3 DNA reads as TGTGCCAGCAGAAGACGTTTCCAAGAGACCCAGTACTTC. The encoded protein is CASRRRFQETQYF.

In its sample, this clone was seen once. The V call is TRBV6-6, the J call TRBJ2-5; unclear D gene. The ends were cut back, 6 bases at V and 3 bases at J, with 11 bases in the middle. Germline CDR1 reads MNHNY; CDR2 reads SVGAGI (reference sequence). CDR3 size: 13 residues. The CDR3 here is CASSQGRKETQYF. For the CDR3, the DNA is TGTGCCAGCAGCCAAGGACGGAAAGAGACCCAGTACTTC.

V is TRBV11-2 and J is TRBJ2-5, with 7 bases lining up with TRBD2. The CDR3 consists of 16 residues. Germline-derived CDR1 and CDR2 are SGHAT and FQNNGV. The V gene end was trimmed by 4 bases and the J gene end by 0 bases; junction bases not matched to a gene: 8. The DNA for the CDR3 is TGTGCCAGCAGCTCACAGCGGGAATGGTACCAAGAGACCCAGTACTTC. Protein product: CASSSQREWYQETQYF.

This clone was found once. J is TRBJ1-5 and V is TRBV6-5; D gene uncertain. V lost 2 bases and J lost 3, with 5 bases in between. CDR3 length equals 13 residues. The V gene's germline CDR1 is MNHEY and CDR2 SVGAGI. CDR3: CASSYRLNQPQHF. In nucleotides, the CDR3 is TGTGCCAGCAGTTACAGACTCAATCAGCCCCAGCATTTT.